This T cell receptor beta chain comes out of a study of CD8 T cells in Susac syndrome (dated by TCRdb to the late 2010s). In terms of the full investigation: Of the Susac syndrome patients who were sequenced, roughly 6 had clinically active disease and fewer than ten were in clinical remission. At the time of blood withdrawal, Susac syndrome patients were either therapy-naive, taking corticosteroids (with some also receiving IVIg), or on IVIg alone. The study used repertoire sequencing to test whether antigen drove CD8+ T cell activation and differentiation in Susac syndrome.

This clonotype was seen a single time. Its binding antigen is unknown. Base qualities are not at hand, and no much larger clone is one base apart. A solitary read yields weak support. RNA was extracted using the RNeasy kit, and about 0.5 to 1 ug of the RNA was reverse transcribed with random hexamers. The immunoSEQ multiplex PCR assay, covering 54 Vbeta and 13 Jbeta segments, was used to amplify TCR beta CDR3 regions. PCR amplification bias was corrected using a synthetic template baseline for primer optimization and computational correction. Concerning the study's data processing: Reads were annotated to V, D and J genes according to IMGT and were analyzed with immunoSEQ Analyzer, with only productive sequences retained. To calculate clonality, Shannon entropy was normalized by log2 of the number of productive unique sequences and then subtracted from one. For each patient and control, public and private clones were evaluated within the 100 most prevalent clones. Susac-specific clones were defined as absent from healthy and MS cohorts, around 1,000 published viral clones and other ImmuneACCESS disease sequences. TCRdb ran its own pipeline on the public reads, namely fastp trimming at Q25 and MiXCR clone calling, and kept in-frame beta chains. Rows are unified per CDR3 protein, each entry keeping the most common DNA and genes. TCRdb's processing, not the authors', yielded these V and J calls. The sample yields approximately 190,000 distinct CDR3 sequences; 90% to 96% were counted once. More than 0.08% of the sample belongs to the ten largest clones.

Paper-wide results and their limitations: In the CD4+ T cell repertoire of Susac syndrome patients, clonal expansion was not detected. The number of individuals in the TCR sequencing and HLA analysis was recognized as being relatively small.

High-throughput TCR beta sequencing profiled peripheral blood CD8+ and CD4+ T cells from healthy donors, Susac syndrome patients and multiple sclerosis patients. The Susac syndrome patients fulfilled recently defined diagnostic criteria for definite or probable disease. Bulk CD8+ and CD4+ T cells were purified by magnetic negative isolation, whereas CD8+ TEMRA cells were enriched by FACS. Blood was drawn into EDTA tubes, processed within 24 hours, and PBMCs were isolated by density gradient centrifugation. PBMCs intended for TCR sequencing were cryopreserved in liquid nitrogen and thawed later in a water bath at 37 degrees C. A purity of at least 90% was achieved for sorted or isolated CD4+, CD8+ and CD8+ TEMRA cells. The CDR3 goes from the cysteine to the phenylalanine over 13 residues. The sequence is cut down to CDR3 DNA, 39 bases in frame from base 1. The germline V gene (reference sequence) yields DFQATT for CDR1 and SNEGSKA for CDR2. The junction shows trimming of 6 bases on V and 5 bases on J, and the gene matches do not reach 5 bases of it.

The chain employs TRBV20-1 and TRBJ1-1; TRBD1 matches 11 bases in the middle. The sequencing input was CD4+ T cells from PBMCs. This TCR was sampled from a human donor with Susac syndrome. CDR3 sequence: CSASGTGGTEAFF. The nucleotide sequence reads TGCAGTGCGTCCGGGACAGGGGGGACTGAAGCTTTCTTT.